The clone carrying this TCR beta chain appeared many times. Its cognate antigen is unknown. The data were obtained in a study of read filtering for tumor transcriptome and immune sequencing. About the study: Transcriptome libraries were built from DNase-treated RNA. TCR-mapped reads were about 3.5 to 10.27 million with IR-seq versus roughly 80 to 1,300 with RNA-seq.

The library was built from approximately 400 ng RNA with molecular barcoded adaptors for alpha/delta and beta/gamma chains. TCRdb recomputed calls from the reads with MiXCR, one row per CDR3 protein. The data show 30,000 to 40,000 distinct CDR3 sequences, 10% to 15% seen once. Study-wide points: About 77% of IR-seq clonotypes had a single read, yet these held roughly 3.7% of reads.

CDR3 length: 14 amino acids. The germline V gene has CDR1 MNHEY and CDR2 SVGAGI. The germline V and J ends were trimmed by 6 bases and 1 base, with 13 bases remaining between them. What was sequenced was a population of CD138-negative cells sorted from bone marrow. The rearrangement links TRBV6-5 to TRBJ2-7; no clear D. This receptor was obtained from a donor at least 40 years old with multiple myeloma. DNA for the CDR3: TGTGCCAGCAGCCTCGAGACTGCGTCCTACGAGCAGTACTTC. Protein sequence: CASSLETASYEQYF.